Sequencing of this T cell receptor (beta chain) was carried out in a study of PD-1 blockade in classical Hodgkin lymphoma. Study results and limitations: TCR diversity in CD4+, not CD8+, cells rose significantly by C4D1. Patients who began taking nivolumab under 1 year after ASCT were left out.

This CDR3 spans 13 amino acids. CDR1 is LNHDA, CDR2 SQIVND, per germline (reference sequence). V shed 7 bases and J shed 3 bases, with 12 bases lying between them. The table came from immunoSEQ multiplex PCR; TCRdb's copy has only in-frame clones and leaves some out. The repertoire consists of under 20,000 clones, with less than 85% occurring once and the leading ten covering around 40%. As regards this clone: Its antigen remains unidentified.

Sample time point: cycle 4 day 1 (C4D1), after six to seven weeks of nivolumab. Every single patient, without exception, relapsed after autologous stem cell transplantation, and brentuximab vedotin exposure varied. Specimen: peripheral blood mononuclear cells (PBMCs), collected before the fourth cycle of nivolumab. This clonotype originated in a human donor with classical Hodgkin lymphoma. J is TRBJ2-5 and V is TRBV19, with D perhaps TRBD2 (5 bases). The CDR3 region has the DNA TGTGCCAGTACCCCCTCTAGCAAAGAGACCCAGTACTTC. Amino acid sequence: CASTPSSKETQYF.